These 6 T cell receptor beta chains came from one sample sequenced in a study of blood T cells in healthy people across ages. The second PCR ran roughly 6 to 12 cycles with a sample-barcoded 5' primer and J-beta primers. TCRdb independently ran MiXCR on the 5' RACE reads; one entry per CDR3 protein. The table records about 800,000 distinct CDR3 sequences, roughly 25% of them present only once. These data were also filed under a second study, of T cells of mothers and their children.

Sequencing used blood. The receptor set was obtained from a boy aged 5 to 17 in good health.

The CDR3: CASMLQGGETQYF. CDR3 bases: TGTGCCAGCATGCTCCAGGGGGGAGAGACCCAGTACTTC. This rearrangement joins TRBV6-5 to TRBJ2-5; the D gene is possibly TRBD1 (7 bases). Trimming shortened V by 7 bases and J by 4 bases, and 13 bases separated the two germline ends. Per the germline V gene, CDR1 is MNHEY and CDR2 is SVGAGI. The length of the CDR3 is 13 residues.

This chain uses TRBV7-2 with TRBJ2-5, with no clear D. Trimming left V 1 base short and J 5 bases short, with 8 bases between. The CDR3 consists of 13 residues. Germline V gene data show CDR1 as SGHTA and CDR2 as FQGNSA. In DNA form, the CDR3 reads TGTGCCAGCAGCTTAGAACCCATGGAGACCCAGTACTTC. Translated: CASSLEPMETQYF.

The chain has TRBV18 and TRBJ2-7; 12 nucleotides align to TRBD1. The V segment lost 6 bases and the J segment 5 bases; nucleotides outside the gene matches: 11. This CDR3 has 16 amino acids. CDR1 KGHSH and CDR2 LQKENI come from the germline V gene. The CDR3 region has the DNA TGTGCCAGCTCGCAGCCGGGACAGGGGGCTTCAAACGAGCAGTACTTC. It codes for CASSQPGQGASNEQYF.

The rearrangement joins TRBV7-9 to TRBJ2-7, with D possibly being TRBD1 (6 bases). The CDR3 length is 17 residues. In germline, CDR1 is SEHNR, CDR2 FQNEAQ (reference sequence). The V gene lost 6 bases and the J gene lost 2 bases, with 23 bases spanning the gap. The CDR3 region is CASSATTGNSMAYEQYF. The CDR3 nucleotides read TGTGCCAGCAGTGCCACTACAGGGAACTCAATGGCCTACGAGCAGTACTTC.

The chain carries TRBV9 and TRBJ1-1, with D hard to call. This CDR3 is built from 15 residues. V gave up 2 bases and J gave up 5 bases, with 16 bases separating them. Germline CDR1 reads SGDLS; CDR2 reads YYNGEE. The CDR3 region has the DNA TGTGCCAGCAGCGTTGGGTCAAGGGAGGAGACTGAAGCTTTCTTT. Residues: CASSVGSREETEAFF.

This chain links TRBV4-3 with TRBJ2-1; 12 bases are a match to TRBD2. With the DNA end fitting TRBJ2-5 better, the J assignment may be wrong. Germline V gene sequence: CDR1 LGHNA, CDR2 YSLEER. This CDR3 spans 15 amino acids. CDR3 in amino acids: CASSYLAGGQEAQYF. CDR3 DNA sequence: TGCGCCAGCAGTTACCTAGCGGGGGGGCAGGAAGCCCAGTACTTC.